A selection of T cell receptor beta chains follows, all from one sample in a study of cytotoxic CD8 clonotypes in ibrutinib-treated CLL. Assay used: immunoSEQ multiplex PCR; TCRdb lists only in-frame clones, some missing. The sample contains approximately 29,000 clones, around 57% of which appear only once. The sample was PBMCs, taken before ibrutinib treatment. The receptors come from a human donor with chronic lymphocytic leukemia. Each CDR3 is given with its conserved first and last residue. A D gene is named only where the DNA matches it firmly. Size is stated for part of the rows, as once, few or many counts, or as a class when the clone is expanded.

v_call	clone_size	j_call	d_call	cdr3_aa	cdr3_nt
TRBV2	-	TRBJ2-3	-	CASSARTGDRGTQYF	TGTGCCAGCAGTGCTCGAACGGGGGATCGGGGTACGCAGTATTTT
TRBV6-6	-	TRBJ2-7	-	CASRPAGGGGAHEQYF	TGTGCCAGCAGACCCGCAGGGGGCGGGGGGGCCCACGAGCAGTACTTC
TRBV11-2	-	TRBJ2-7	-	CASSHTGGRAYEQYF	TGTGCCAGCTCCCACACAGGGGGGAGGGCCTACGAGCAGTACTTC
TRBV19	few	TRBJ2-5	-	CASRRVGETQYF	TGTGCCAGCCGGAGGGTCGGGGAGACCCAGTACTTC
TRBV4-1	-	TRBJ1-1	TRBD1	CASSQETGGGEAFF	TGCGCCAGCAGCCAAGAGACAGGGGGCGGCGAAGCTTTCTTT
TRBV27	-	TRBJ2-1	TRBD2	CASSGLAGLNEQFF	TGTGCCAGCAGTGGACTAGCGGGATTGAATGAGCAGTTCTTC
TRBV5-1	-	TRBJ2-1	TRBD1	CASSSWTGLEQFF	TGCGCCAGCAGCTCGTGGACAGGGCTTGAGCAGTTCTTC
TRBV29-1	medium-sized	TRBJ2-7	-	CSVRGDYEQYF	TGCAGCGTAAGGGGAGACTACGAGCAGTACTTC
TRBV10-1	-	TRBJ2-2	-	CATSDRDTGELFF	TGCGCCACCTCGGACAGAGACACCGGGGAGCTGTTTTTT
TRBV19	-	TRBJ2-7	-	CASSMTVSYEQYF	TGTGCCAGTAGTATGACGGTATCCTACGAGCAGTACTTC
TRBV7-9	-	TRBJ1-4	-	CASSLGAGNMAFF	TGTGCCAGCAGCTTAGGGGCCGGGAACATGGCGTTTTTT
TRBV19	-	TRBJ2-7	TRBD2	CASSVLAGGTYEQYF	TGTGCCAGTAGTGTTCTTGCGGGAGGGACCTACGAGCAGTACTTC
TRBV9	once	TRBJ1-2	-	CASSVLGDGNYGYTF	TGTGCCAGCAGCGTCCTAGGAGACGGGAACTATGGCTACACCTTC
TRBV27	few	TRBJ2-7	-	CASSPSILSYEQYF	TGTGCCAGCAGCCCCTCGATCCTCTCCTACGAGCAGTACTTC
TRBV7-6	once	TRBJ2-7	TRBD1	CASSLGQGAYEQYF	TGTGCCAGCAGCTTGGGACAGGGGGCTTACGAGCAGTACTTC
TRBV5-5	-	TRBJ2-1	-	CASSLGWTQGNEQFF	TGTGCCAGCAGCTTGGGGTGGACGCAGGGCAATGAGCAGTTCTTC
TRBV6-1	-	TRBJ2-1	-	CASSPRAGRDNEQFF	TGTGCCAGCAGCCCACGGGCTGGAAGAGACAATGAGCAGTTCTTC
TRBV25-1	-	TRBJ2-7	TRBD1	CASSETGTGVSEQYF	TGTGCCAGTAGTGAGACCGGGACAGGGGTCTCCGAGCAGTACTTC
TRBV27	-	TRBJ1-4	-	CASRRTALNEKLFF	TGTGCCAGCAGAAGGACAGCCTTGAATGAAAAACTGTTTTTT
TRBV10-3	-	TRBJ1-1	TRBD1	CAISVTGQADTEAFF	TGTGCCATCAGTGTCACGGGACAGGCGGACACTGAAGCTTTCTTT
TRBV28	few	TRBJ1-1	TRBD1	CASRTQGVTEAFF	TGTGCCAGCCGAACACAGGGGGTCACTGAAGCTTTCTTT
TRBV2	-	TRBJ2-7	-	CASRTAAEQYF	TGTGCCAGCCGGACAGCCGCCGAGCAGTACTTC
TRBV5-4	-	TRBJ2-3	-	CASSLVGSWQGRADTQYF	TGTGCCAGCAGCTTGGTAGGTAGTTGGCAGGGTCGCGCAGATACGCAGTATTTT
TRBV9	-	TRBJ2-2	TRBD2	CASSRGGGELFF	TGTGCCAGCAGCCGCGGGGGCGGGGAGCTGTTTTTT
TRBV19	once	TRBJ2-7	TRBD2	CASSLAGGPLMNYEQYF	TGTGCCAGTAGTTTAGCGGGAGGGCCACTTATGAACTACGAGCAGTACTTC
TRBV25-1	-	TRBJ1-4	-	CASSEYRFGATNEKLFF	TGTGCCAGCAGTGAATATAGATTTGGGGCGACTAATGAAAAACTGTTTTTT